This T cell receptor (beta chain) was found in a study of sequential checkpoint blockade in melanoma. Study-level background: Patients were randomized 1:1 to nivolumab-then-ipilimumab or ipilimumab-then-nivolumab first-line. TCRbeta immunosequencing was performed on DNA from roughly 91 pretreatment melanoma tumor samples. About two dozen patients had tumor biopsies before treatment and at week 13.

The table came from immunoSEQ multiplex PCR; TCRdb's copy has only in-frame clones and leaves some out. The table shows about 18,000 clones, with 65% to 75% occurring only once. The CDR3 is 13 residues long. This sample's treatment: randomized to nivolumab then ipilimumab (arm A) or the reverse (arm B). The chain combines TRBV12-1 with TRBJ2-7. TRBV12-1 is a recognized pseudogene. The sample was tumor tissue (inferred from file names), taken from a patient given nivolumab and ipilimumab in sequence. This TCR was sampled from a human donor with melanoma. The CDR3 sequence: CASSPPPIDEQYF. CDR3 nucleotide sequence: TGTGCCAGCAGCCCCCCCCCGATCGACGAGCAGTACTTC.